The following is a TCR beta chain sequence with its context. This clone was seen once. Its recognized antigen is unknown. Per-base qualities were not stored, and no clone one base away is much larger. This same CDR3 is encoded by further DNA sequences in the sample. Based on the germline V gene (reference sequence), the CDR1 and CDR2 sequences are LNHDA and SQIVND. The CDR3 holds 14 amino acids from the cysteine to the phenylalanine. Of the read, only the CDR3 DNA is kept; its 42 bases are in frame from base 1. The germline ends are 11 bases apart after V is trimmed by 4 bases and J by 2 bases. TCRbeta CDR3 regions were amplified from genomic DNA using the immunoSEQ Assay, a bias-controlled multiplex PCR. Per the original workflow: The number of nucleated cells in each sample was estimated from the amplification of reference gene primers within the assay. To quantify the absolute abundance of each unique TCRbeta CDR3 rearrangement, sequence reads were collapsed and filtered. For each sample, productive Simpson clonality was calculated by taking the square root of Simpson's diversity index across productive rearrangements. The table comes from immuneACCESS by way of TCRdb, which keeps in-frame sequences with V and J called. Part of the clones is missing from these tables; in studies checked, under half for an unresolved V gene and the rest for unknown reasons. The V and J calls and clone size are taken from that table; D and trimming were inferred from the DNA. This sample has about 31,000 clones in its table, and roughly nine tenths of those were observed once. Jointly, the top ten make up 0.55% to 0.7% of the sample.

This sample is part of a study of blood T cell repertoires in COVID-19 (dated by TCRdb to about 2020). About the study as a whole: The collaborator samples originated in the United States, Italy and Spain and spanned the acute and convalescent phases of COVID-19. The material from the prospective study consisted of cDNA or gDNA derived from T cells, B-cell-depleted T cells, or PBMCs. Deeply sampled blood TCRbeta repertoires from subjects exposed to, actively infected with, or recovered from COVID-19 were included in the dataset. The repertoires were released in a freely available public database meant as a resource for research on the immune response to SARS-CoV-2. The samples were drawn from two sources: the first 160 participants of the ongoing ImmuneRACE study, and over 950 subjects contributed by 6 global collaborators. Nearly every sample came with metadata listing a de-identified subject ID, COVID-19 status, age in years and sex. Where available, HLA class I and class II types were taken from metadata supplied by the sample provider and were not determined by assay-based typing.

Collaborating institutions collected whole blood in K2EDTA tubes following their own protocols. For TCRbeta analysis, collaborators shipped samples in one of three forms: frozen whole blood, isolated PBMCs, or DNA extracted from either of those sample types. What the authors observed across the whole study: The amount of clinical and demographic metadata varied by source and participant and was provided uncurated.

This receptor was taken from a woman aged 40-49 years with active or convalescent COVID-19. Material for sequencing was peripheral blood. This chain is built from TRBV19 and TRBJ2-5, with TRBD2 as a weak D call on 6 bases. The sequence in DNA is TGTGCCAGTAGTAGCGGGGACTCACAAGAGACCCAGTACTTC. This yields the protein CASSSGDSQETQYF. Reference TRBV19 and TRBJ2-5 proteins supply the regions before and after the CDR3; the full variable domain is: DGGITQSPKYLFRKEGQNVTLSCEQNLNHDAMYWYRQDPGQGLRLIYYSQIVNDFQKGDIAEGYSVSREKKESFPLTVTSAQKNPTAFYLCASSSGDSQETQYFGPGTRLLVL.